The T cell receptor (beta chain) under discussion was sequenced for a study of cytomegalovirus exposure and HLA in healthy donors. CDR1 is SNHLY and CDR2 is FYNNEI in the germline V gene. Trimming at V came to 10 bases and at J to 0 bases, leaving 4 bases not matched to a gene. This CDR3 contains 14 residues. Sequenced by immunoSEQ multiplex PCR; TCRdb stores in-frame clones only, minus some. The sample has approximately 140,000 clones; roughly 90% are singletons. A word on this clone: Its cognate antigen is unknown.

Whole-study findings and limits: A subsequent analysis found that TCR clusters from the first cohort also tended to co-occur in the approximately 130 validation repertoires, with under 95% of cluster scores above 0. Rarity characterized most TCR sequences, yet some public TCRs appeared in many donors. Cytomegalovirus-associated status was assigned to more than 150 TCR beta chains.

The specimen was PBMCs. The chain carries TRBV2 and TRBJ2-1; 9 nucleotides agree with TRBD2. This clonotype originated in a man between 18 and 29 years old in good health and CMV-seronegative. The CDR3 coding sequence is TGTGCCACCCTAGCGGGAAGCTCCTACAATGAGCAGTTCTTC. Encoded protein: CATLAGSSYNEQFF. The full variable domain, with the rest looked up from reference TRBV2 and TRBJ2-1, is EPEVTQTPSHQVTQMGQEVILRCVPISNHLYFYWYRQILGQKVEFLVSFYNNEISEKSEIFDDQFSVERPDGSNFTLKIRSTKLEDSAMYFCATLAGSSYNEQFFGPGTRLTVL.